This record concerns one TCR beta chain sequence. Unique molecular identifiers were present on the cDNA, which also gained a universal primer site by template switching. MiXCR, applied by TCRdb to the 5' RACE reads, yields one record per CDR3 protein. This repertoire shows hundreds of thousands of distinct CDR3 sequences, about 18% found once; its top ten account for around 14%. The source of the sample is a study of identical twins. CDR3 length equals 14 residues. With V trimmed by 5 bases and J by 1 base, 5 bases remained unmatched. Germline V CDR1 and CDR2: MNHEY, SMNVEV (reference sequence). The sample was also linked to a second study, of T cells expressing NK-cell markers. According to that study: All TCR beta repertoires analysed originated from sorted CD3+CD56+NKG2C+, CD3+CD56+NKG2C- and CD3+CD56-NKG2C+ T cells. Only alpha-beta TCR T cells were sorted in several experiments, using an anti-gamma-delta TCR antibody.

The V call is TRBV27, the J call TRBJ2-7; 7 bases match TRBD1. This receptor was identified in a woman between 18 and 29 years old in good health. Sequenced: PBMCs. The CDR3 protein is CASSTRTGSYEQYF. DNA for the CDR3: TGTGCCAGCAGTACCCGGACAGGATCCTACGAGCAGTACTTC.